One and the same sample provided the 13 T cell receptor beta chains below, sequenced in a study of blood T cell repertoires in COVID-19 (dated by TCRdb to about 2020). Library preparation employed the immunoSEQ multiplex PCR assay. Held by TCRdb, this immuneACCESS table contains in-frame sequences only and omits some clones. Under half of the omission traces to an unresolved V gene where checked; the cause of the rest is unknown. The sample includes tens of thousands of clones, with just over 85% observed a single time. Around 5% of the sample is taken by the ten largest. The sequenced material came from peripheral blood. These receptors originate from a man between 60 and 75 years old with acute or convalescent COVID-19.

The J gene is TRBJ2-2, the V gene TRBV6-5; tentatively, D is TRBD1 (6 bases). The ends were cut back, 0 bases at V and 6 bases at J, with 11 bases in the middle. The CDR3 sequence is 15 residues long. From germline, CDR1 is MNHEY and CDR2 SVGAGI. The CDR3 region is CASSYSVQGSGELFF. CDR3 bases: TGTGCCAGCAGTTACTCCGTACAGGGATCCGGGGAGCTGTTTTTT.

The chain recombines TRBV24-1 with TRBJ2-3; possibly TRBD2 for D (5 bases). Germline V gene sequence: CDR1 KGHDR, CDR2 SFDVKD. Trimming cost V 5 bases and J 0 bases, with 8 bases left between them. This CDR3 has 14 residues. The CDR3 DNA reads TGTGCCACCAGTGCCGAGCGGAGCACAGATACGCAGTATTTT. This sequence encodes CATSAERSTDTQYF.

The chain carries TRBV4-1 and TRBJ1-1; no clear D. Germline assignment: CDR1 MGHRA and CDR2 YSYEKL. Trimming shortened V by 4 bases and J by 5 bases, and 17 bases separated the two germline ends. The CDR3 spans 15 residues. The CDR3: CASSPREKGGTEAFF. DNA for the CDR3: TGCGCCAGCAGCCCGCGCGAGAAAGGAGGGACTGAAGCTTTCTTT.

J is TRBJ1-2 and V is TRBV7-2; TRBD1 agrees at 8 bases. The CDR3 runs 16 residues. Germline CDR1 is SGHTA and CDR2 is FQGNSA. Unmatched junction bases numbered 9, after V lost 5 bases and J lost 1 base. CDR3 DNA: TGTGCCAGCAGCCGCCGGGACAGGAATCTTAACTATGGCTACACCTTC. It encodes CASSRRDRNLNYGYTF.

This clone was counted only a few times. J is TRBJ2-7 and V is TRBV18, with D hard to call. Trimming removed 2 bases from V and 7 bases from J, with 15 bases in between. The germline V gene has CDR1 KGHSH and CDR2 LQKENI. This CDR3 comprises 14 residues. For the CDR3, the DNA is TGTGCCAGCTCACCAGGGCTGCTTAACCTGGAGCAGTACTTC. Residues: CASSPGLLNLEQYF.

This clone was counted only a few times. The identical CDR3 is also encoded by other nucleotide sequences in the sample. V gene TRBV30 combines with J gene TRBJ2-2; D perhaps matches TRBD2 (7 bases). This CDR3 is built from 15 residues. The germline gives CDR1 GTSNPN, CDR2 SVGIG (reference sequence). Between the trimmed V and J ends, which lost 3 bases and 5 bases, there was a span of 16 bases. CDR3 sequence (DNA): TGTGCCTGGAGGAGGGGGGGCGGAGAGACCGGGGAGCTGTTTTTT. Its translation is CAWRRGGGETGELFF.

This sequence joins TRBV19 and TRBJ1-2; 9 nucleotides line up with TRBD1. Per germline, CDR1 LNHDA and CDR2 SQIVND (reference sequence). The CDR3 extends over 14 amino acids. V trimming: 4 bases; J trimming: 7 bases; junction bases outside the gene matches: 7. The CDR3: CASSTRDRAIGYTF. The CDR3 DNA sequence: TGTGCCAGTAGTACACGGGACAGGGCCATTGGCTACACCTTC.

CDR3 in amino acids: CASSFSTGNSNQPQHF. As DNA, the CDR3 is TGTGCCAGCAGCTTTTCAACAGGAAATAGCAATCAGCCCCAGCATTTT. The rearrangement joins TRBV7-9 to TRBJ1-5; D may be TRBD1 (5 bases). This CDR3 contains 16 residues. V gave up 3 bases and J gave up 0 bases, with 12 bases separating them. Germline V CDR1 and CDR2: SEHNR, FQNEAQ (reference sequence).

The table lists this clone with a count of one. The rearrangement joins TRBV29-1 to TRBJ1-2, with a tentative D call TRBD1 (6 bases). Germline-derived CDR1 and CDR2 are SQVTM and ANQGSEA. This CDR3 contains 16 residues. Trimming took off 4 bases at V and 8 bases at J, with 26 bases between the two ends. The CDR3 DNA reads as TGCAGCGTTGGAGGGGGAAACAGGGCCAAGGGAAGAGGCTACACCTTC. Protein: CSVGGGNRAKGRGYTF.

The rearrangement uses TRBV3-1 (or the pseudogene TRBV3-2) and TRBJ2-3, with 9 nucleotides matching TRBD2. Looked up from germline, CDR1 is LGHDT and CDR2 is YNNKEL (reference sequence). Losses at the gene ends were 3 bases for V and 0 bases for J; bases not matched to a gene: 7. This CDR3 region has 17 residues. CDR3 amino acids: CASSQDVAGVSTDTQYF. CDR3 DNA: TGTGCCAGCAGCCAGGACGTAGCGGGAGTTAGCACAGATACGCAGTATTTT.

The chain recombines TRBV27 with TRBJ2-3, with D perhaps TRBD1 (6 bases). CDR1 is MNHEY, CDR2 SMNVEV, per germline (reference sequence). The ends were cut back, 8 bases at V and 8 bases at J, with 23 bases in the middle. The CDR3 length is 15 residues. This chain's CDR3 is CASFEHGGAMATQYF. The DNA for the CDR3 is TGTGCCAGCTTCGAGCATGGGGGCGCTATGGCTACGCAGTATTTT.

This clone came up a few times. This sequence joins TRBV9 and TRBJ1-6, with a weak D call TRBD1 (5 bases). CDR3 length equals 15 residues. V dropped 1 base and J dropped 13 bases, with 18 bases sitting between them. The germline CDR1 and CDR2 sequences are SGDLS and YYNGEE. Here the CDR3 DNA reads TGTGCCAGCAGCGTACTGCCGGGGGGTTCCGATCCCCTCCACTTT. This translates into CASSVLPGGSDPLHF.

The chain is built from TRBV15 and TRBJ2-1; D not certain. Trimming stripped 6 bases from V and 2 bases from J, with 11 bases between. CDR3 length equals 14 residues. Germline V gene sequence: CDR1 LNHNV, CDR2 YYDKDF (reference sequence). CDR3 amino acids: CATSSGTTYNEQFF. Here the CDR3 DNA reads TGTGCCACCAGTTCCGGAACTACCTACAATGAGCAGTTCTTC. The variable domain in full, with the rest retrieved from reference TRBV15 and TRBJ2-1, is DAMVIQNPRYQVTQFGKPVTLSCSQTLNHNVMYWYQQKSSQAPKLLFHYYDKDFNNEADTPDNFQSRRPNTSFCFLDIRSPGLGDTAMYLCATSSGTTYNEQFFGPGTRLTVL.